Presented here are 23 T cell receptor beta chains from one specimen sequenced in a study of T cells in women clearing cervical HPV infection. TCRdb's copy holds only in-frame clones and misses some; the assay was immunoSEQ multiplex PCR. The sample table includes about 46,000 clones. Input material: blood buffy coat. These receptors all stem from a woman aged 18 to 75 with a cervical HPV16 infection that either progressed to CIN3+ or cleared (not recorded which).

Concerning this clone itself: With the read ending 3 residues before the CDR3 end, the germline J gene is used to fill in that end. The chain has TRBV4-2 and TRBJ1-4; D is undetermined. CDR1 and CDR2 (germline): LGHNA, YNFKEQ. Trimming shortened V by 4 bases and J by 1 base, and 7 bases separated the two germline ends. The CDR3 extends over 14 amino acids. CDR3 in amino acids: CASSRGITNEKLFF. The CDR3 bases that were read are TGTGCCAGCAGCCGCGGCATAACTAATGAAAAA.

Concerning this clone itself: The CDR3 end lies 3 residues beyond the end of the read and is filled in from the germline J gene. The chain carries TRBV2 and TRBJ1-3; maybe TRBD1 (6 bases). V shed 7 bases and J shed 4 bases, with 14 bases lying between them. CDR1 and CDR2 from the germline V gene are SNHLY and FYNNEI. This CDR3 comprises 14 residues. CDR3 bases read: TGTGCCAGCACAAGGGTAACAGGGGGAAACACC. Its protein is CASTRVTGGNT. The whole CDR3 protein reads CASTRVTGGNTIYF.

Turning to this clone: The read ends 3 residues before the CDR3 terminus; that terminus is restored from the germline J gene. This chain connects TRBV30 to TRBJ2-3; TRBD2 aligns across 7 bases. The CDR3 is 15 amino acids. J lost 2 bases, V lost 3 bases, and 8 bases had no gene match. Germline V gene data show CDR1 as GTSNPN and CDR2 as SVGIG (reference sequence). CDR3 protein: CAWSTAAGNTDTQYF. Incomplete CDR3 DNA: TGTGCCTGGAGCACCGCAGCGGGGAACACAGATACG.

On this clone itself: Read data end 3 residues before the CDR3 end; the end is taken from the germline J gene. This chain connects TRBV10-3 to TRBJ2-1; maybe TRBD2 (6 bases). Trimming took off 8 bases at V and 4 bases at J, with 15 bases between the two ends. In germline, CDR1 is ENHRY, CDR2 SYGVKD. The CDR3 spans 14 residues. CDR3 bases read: TGTGCCATCGCAAACCGGGACTCGTACAATGAG. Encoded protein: CAIANRDSYNE. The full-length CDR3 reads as CAIANRDSYNEQFF.

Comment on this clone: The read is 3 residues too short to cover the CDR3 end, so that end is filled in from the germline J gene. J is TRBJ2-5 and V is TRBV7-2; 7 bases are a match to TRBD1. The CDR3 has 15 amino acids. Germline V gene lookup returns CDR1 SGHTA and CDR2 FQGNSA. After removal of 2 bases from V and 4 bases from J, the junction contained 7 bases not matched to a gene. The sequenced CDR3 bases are TGTGCCAGCAGCTTAAGGGGGCGCGTAATAGAGACC. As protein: CASSLRGRVIET. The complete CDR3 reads CASSLRGRVIETQYF.

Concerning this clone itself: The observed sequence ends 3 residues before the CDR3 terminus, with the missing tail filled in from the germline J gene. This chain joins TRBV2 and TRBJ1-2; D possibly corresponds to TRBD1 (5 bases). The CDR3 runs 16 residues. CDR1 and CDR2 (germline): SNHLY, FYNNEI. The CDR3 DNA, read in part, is TGTGCCAGCAGGGGGGGATTGGTTTCAGGATTGGGCGGC. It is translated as CASRGGLVSGLGG. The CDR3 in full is CASRGGLVSGLGGYTF.

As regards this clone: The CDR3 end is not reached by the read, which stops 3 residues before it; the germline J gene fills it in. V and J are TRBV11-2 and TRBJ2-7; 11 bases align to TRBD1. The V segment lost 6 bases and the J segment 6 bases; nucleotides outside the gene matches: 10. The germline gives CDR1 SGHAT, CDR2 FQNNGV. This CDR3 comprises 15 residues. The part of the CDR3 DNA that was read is TGTGCCAGCAGAATCGGTGGGGACAGGGGGGGCGAG. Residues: CASRIGGDRGGE. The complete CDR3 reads CASRIGGDRGGEQYF. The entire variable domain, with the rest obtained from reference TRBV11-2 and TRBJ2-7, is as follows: EAGVAQSPRYKIIEKRQSVAFWCNPISGHATLYWYQQILGQGPKLLIQFQNNGVVDDSQLPKDRFSAERLKGVDSTLKIQPAKLEDSAVYLCASRIGGDRGGEQYFGPGTRLTVT.

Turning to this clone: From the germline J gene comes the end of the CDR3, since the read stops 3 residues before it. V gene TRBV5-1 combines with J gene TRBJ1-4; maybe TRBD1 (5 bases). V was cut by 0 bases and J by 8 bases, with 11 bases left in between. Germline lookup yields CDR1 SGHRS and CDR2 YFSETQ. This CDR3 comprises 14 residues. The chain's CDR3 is CASSLGQGGEKLFF. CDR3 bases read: TGCGCCAGCAGCTTGGGGCAGGGAGGCGAAAAA.

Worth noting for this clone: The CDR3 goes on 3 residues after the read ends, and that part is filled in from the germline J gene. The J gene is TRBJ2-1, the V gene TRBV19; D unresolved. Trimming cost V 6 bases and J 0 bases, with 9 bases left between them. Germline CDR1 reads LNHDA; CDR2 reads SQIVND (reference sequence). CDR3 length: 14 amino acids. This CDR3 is CASRKLTSYNEQFF. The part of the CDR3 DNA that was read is TGTGCCAGTAGGAAACTAACCTCCTACAATGAG.

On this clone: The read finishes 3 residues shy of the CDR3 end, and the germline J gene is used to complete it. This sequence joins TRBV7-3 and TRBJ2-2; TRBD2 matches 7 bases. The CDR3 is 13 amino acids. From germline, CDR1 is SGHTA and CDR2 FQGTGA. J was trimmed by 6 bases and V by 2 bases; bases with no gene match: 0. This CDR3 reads CASSLGGAGELFF. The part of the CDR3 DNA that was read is TGTGCCAGCAGCTTAGGGGGGGCCGGGGAG.

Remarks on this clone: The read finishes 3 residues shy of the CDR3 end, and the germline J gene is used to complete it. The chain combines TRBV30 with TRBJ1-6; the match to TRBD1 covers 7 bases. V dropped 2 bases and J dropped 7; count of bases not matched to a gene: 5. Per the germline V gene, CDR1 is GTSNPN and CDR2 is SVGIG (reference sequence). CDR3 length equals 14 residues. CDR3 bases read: TGTGCCTGGAGTATTGGACAGGAAAATTCACCC. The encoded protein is CAWSIGQENSP. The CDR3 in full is CAWSIGQENSPLHF.

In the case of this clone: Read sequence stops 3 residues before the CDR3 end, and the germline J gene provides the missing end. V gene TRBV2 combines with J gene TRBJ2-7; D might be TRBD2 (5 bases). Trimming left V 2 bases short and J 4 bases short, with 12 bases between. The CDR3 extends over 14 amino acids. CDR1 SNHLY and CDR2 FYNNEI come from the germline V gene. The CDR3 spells CASSEPGMGYEQYF. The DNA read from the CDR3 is TGTGCCAGCAGTGAACCGGGGATGGGGTACGAG.

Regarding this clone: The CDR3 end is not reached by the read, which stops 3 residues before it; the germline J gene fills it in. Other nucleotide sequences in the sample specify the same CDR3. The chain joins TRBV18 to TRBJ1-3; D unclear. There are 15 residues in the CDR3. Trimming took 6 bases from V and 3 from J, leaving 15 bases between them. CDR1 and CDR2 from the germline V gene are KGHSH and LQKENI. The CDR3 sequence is CASSRAVMNGNTIYF. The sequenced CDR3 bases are TGTGCCAGCTCGCGGGCCGTAATGAATGGAAACACC.

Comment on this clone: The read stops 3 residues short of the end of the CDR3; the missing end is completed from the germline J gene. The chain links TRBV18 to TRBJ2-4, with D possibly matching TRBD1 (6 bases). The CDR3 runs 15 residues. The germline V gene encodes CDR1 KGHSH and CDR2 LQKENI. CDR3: CASSPPDRPFYGQYF. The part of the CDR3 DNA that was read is TGTGCCAGCTCACCACCTGACAGGCCCTTCTATGGT.

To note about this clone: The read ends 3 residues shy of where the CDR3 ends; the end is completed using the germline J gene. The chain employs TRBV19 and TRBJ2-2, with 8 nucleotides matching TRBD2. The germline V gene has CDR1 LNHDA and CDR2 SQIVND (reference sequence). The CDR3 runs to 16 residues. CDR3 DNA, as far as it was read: TGTGCCAGTAGTATAGGACTAGCGTCTGGGGCCAACGTG. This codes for CASSIGLASGANV. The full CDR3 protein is CASSIGLASGANVLFF. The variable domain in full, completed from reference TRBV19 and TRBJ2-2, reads DGGITQSPKYLFRKEGQNVTLSCEQNLNHDAMYWYRQDPGQGLRLIYYSQIVNDFQKGDIAEGYSVSREKKESFPLTVTSAQKNPTAFYLCASSIGLASGANVLFFGEGSRLTVL.

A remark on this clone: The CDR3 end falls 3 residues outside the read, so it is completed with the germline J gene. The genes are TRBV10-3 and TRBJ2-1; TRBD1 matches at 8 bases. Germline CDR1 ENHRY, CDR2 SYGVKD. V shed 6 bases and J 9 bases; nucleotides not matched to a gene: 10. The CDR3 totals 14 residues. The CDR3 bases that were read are TGTGCCATCAGCACGGGACAGGACAATGGTGAG. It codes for CAISTGQDNGE. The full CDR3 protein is CAISTGQDNGEQFF.

Partial CDR3 DNA: TGTGCCAGTAGTCTGGCGGGACAGGGAATTCGTCAGCCG. It is translated as CASSLAGQGIRQP. The whole CDR3 is CASSLAGQGIRQPQYF. V and J are TRBV19 and TRBJ2-3, with TRBD1 matching over 9 bases. The read gets to within 3 residues of the CDR3 end, and the germline J gene fills in the rest. CDR3 length equals 16 residues. Germline V gives CDR1 LNHDA, CDR2 SQIVND (reference sequence). The variable domain in full, completed from reference TRBV19 and TRBJ2-3, reads DGGITQSPKYLFRKEGQNVTLSCEQNLNHDAMYWYRQDPGQGLRLIYYSQIVNDFQKGDIAEGYSVSREKKESFPLTVTSAQKNPTAFYLCASSLAGQGIRQPQYFGPGTRLTVL.

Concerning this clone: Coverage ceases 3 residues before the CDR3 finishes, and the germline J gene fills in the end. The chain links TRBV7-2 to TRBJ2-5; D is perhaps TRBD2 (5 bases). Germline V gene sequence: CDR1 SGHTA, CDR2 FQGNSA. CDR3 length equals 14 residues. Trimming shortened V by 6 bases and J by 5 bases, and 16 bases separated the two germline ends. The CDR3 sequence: CASSRTSGVETQYF. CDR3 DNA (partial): TGTGCCAGCAGTCGTACTAGTGGGGTGGAGACC.

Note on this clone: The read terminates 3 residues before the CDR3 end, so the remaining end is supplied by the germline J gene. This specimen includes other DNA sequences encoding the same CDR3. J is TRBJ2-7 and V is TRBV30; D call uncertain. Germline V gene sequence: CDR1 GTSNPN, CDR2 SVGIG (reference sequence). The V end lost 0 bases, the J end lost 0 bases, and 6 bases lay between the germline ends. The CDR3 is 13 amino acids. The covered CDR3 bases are TGTGCCTGGAGTGTAGGCACCTCCTACGAG. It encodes CAWSVGTSYE. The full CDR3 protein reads CAWSVGTSYEQYF.

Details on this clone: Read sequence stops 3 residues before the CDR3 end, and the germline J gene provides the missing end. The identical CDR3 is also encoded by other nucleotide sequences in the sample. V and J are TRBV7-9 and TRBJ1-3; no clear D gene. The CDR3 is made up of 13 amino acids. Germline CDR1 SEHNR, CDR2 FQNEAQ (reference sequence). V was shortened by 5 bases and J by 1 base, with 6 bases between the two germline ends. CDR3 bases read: TGTGCCAGCAGCCACGGGTCTGGAAACACC. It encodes CASSHGSGNT. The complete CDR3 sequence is CASSHGSGNTIYF.

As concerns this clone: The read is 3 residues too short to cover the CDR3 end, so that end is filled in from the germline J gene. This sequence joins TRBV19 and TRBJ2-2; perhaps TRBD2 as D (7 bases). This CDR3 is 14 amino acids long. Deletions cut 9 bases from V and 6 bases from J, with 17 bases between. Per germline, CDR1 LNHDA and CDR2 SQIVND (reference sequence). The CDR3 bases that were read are TGTGCCAGCGGGGAGGGACAAGTGGCCGGGGAG. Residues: CASGEGQVAGE. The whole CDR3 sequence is CASGEGQVAGELFF.

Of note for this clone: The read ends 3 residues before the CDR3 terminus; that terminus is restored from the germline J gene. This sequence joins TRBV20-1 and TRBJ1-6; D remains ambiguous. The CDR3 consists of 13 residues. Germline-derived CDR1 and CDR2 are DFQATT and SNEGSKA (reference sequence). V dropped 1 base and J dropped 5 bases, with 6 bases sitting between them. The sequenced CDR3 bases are TGCAGTGCTAGAGGCCAGAATAATTCACCC. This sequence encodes CSARGQNNSP. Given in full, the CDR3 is CSARGQNNSPLHF.

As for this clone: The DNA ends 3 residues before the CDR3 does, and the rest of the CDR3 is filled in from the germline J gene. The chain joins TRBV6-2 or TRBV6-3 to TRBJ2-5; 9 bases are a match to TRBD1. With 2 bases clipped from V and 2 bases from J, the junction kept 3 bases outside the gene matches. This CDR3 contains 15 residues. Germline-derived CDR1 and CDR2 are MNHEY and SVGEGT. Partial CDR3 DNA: TGTGCCAGCAGTTACGGGGACAGGGCACAAGAGACC. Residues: CASSYGDRAQET. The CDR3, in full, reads CASSYGDRAQETQYF.